Here is one T cell receptor (beta chain) with its context. This sample is part of a study of T cells in localized non-small cell lung cancer. CDR3 length equals 14 residues. The V gene's germline CDR1 is KGHSH and CDR2 LQKENI. V lost 4 bases and J lost 5, with 12 bases in between. Produced via immunoSEQ multiplex PCR; TCRdb's table is partial and in-frame only. The sample includes about 17,000 clones, 83% of them seen just once. This rearrangement joins TRBV18 to TRBJ2-1; D is possibly TRBD2 (5 bases). This clonotype was obtained from a male donor at least 60 years old with stage III lung adenocarcinoma. The input for sequencing was peripheral blood, taken before any cancer treatment. The CDR3 loop reads CASSQSTGNNEQFF. The CDR3 DNA reads TGTGCCAGCTCACAATCGACCGGGAACAATGAGCAGTTCTTC.